This record looks at one TCR beta chain sequence and its context. Its antigen is unknown. It has no much larger one-base neighbor in the sample; base qualities were not kept. The sample's treatment or condition label, in plain terms: live attenuated yellow fever vaccine strain. At every blood-draw timepoint, two biological replicates of bulk PBMCs were collected. PBMCs were isolated from peripheral blood using a standard Ficoll-Paque protocol. TriZol was used to extract RNA from bulk PBMCs, from CD4 and CD8 fractions, and from dextramer-positive and dextramer-negative fractions. Synthesis of TCR cDNA relied on 5'RACE template switching, a step that introduced a universal primer site along with unique molecular identifiers. Priming for cDNA synthesis came from both the TCR alpha and TCR beta constant segments. Two PCR steps were used to amplify libraries, with sample barcodes and sequencing adapters being added in the second step. Libraries were sequenced on Illumina HiSeq 2500 (2x100 bp) or NovaSeq (2x150 bp). The study's own analysis went as follows. MIGEC was used to demultiplex reads and collapse the reads into UMI consensus sequences, and MiXCR was used for V(D)J alignment. Clonotypes responding to the vaccine were identified with edgeR on replicate PBMC samples, with the criteria of FDR below 0.01 and a log2 fold change above 5 up to day 15. Each bulk clonotype received a CD4 or CD8 identity based on whether the sequenced CD4 or CD8 repertoire contained that clonotype at higher abundance. Using fastp trimming at Q25 and MiXCR clonotype assembly, TCRdb reanalyzed the public sequencing data and kept in-frame beta chains. Every entry covers one CDR3 protein and lists the most common genes and DNA from its rows. Here the V and J calls rest on TCRdb's processing, not on the authors' analysis. The sample has hundreds of thousands of distinct CDR3 sequences on record, more than 9% of them singletons. More than 12% of the sample goes to the ten largest clones.

Taken from the germline V gene (reference sequence), the CDR1 and CDR2 loops are SEHNR and FQNEAQ. The CDR3 holds 14 amino acids from the cysteine to the phenylalanine. Only the CDR3 portion is preserved as DNA: 42 bases, with reading frame beginning at the first base. V is cut back by 7 bases and J by 7 bases, with 8 bases in the junction unmatched. These data are taken from a study of T cells after yellow fever vaccination (dated by TCRdb to about 2019). At the level of the whole study: The SMART-Seq v4 Ultra Low Input RNA kit was used to prepare libraries from fractions with low cell numbers. The cohort comprised two healthy male donors, one aged 18 to 30 and one aged 30 to 40 years. Blood was collected at multiple timepoints before and after primary and secondary immunization, and bulk PBMC replicates and cell subsets were isolated. To track T-cell clones before and after primary and booster YFV17D yellow fever vaccination, bulk TCR alpha and beta repertoires were sequenced longitudinally.

General findings and caveats noted by the study authors: Computational filtering was required because FACS-sorted repertoires could contain abundant contaminating clonotypes from the bulk population. A small share of clonotypes was detected in both CD4 and CD8 compartments, with the overlap likely arising from convergent recombination. The secondary T-cell response was found to be weaker but faster than the primary response, with a peak reached on day 5 rather than on day 15. Only two donors were included in the study, so the extent to which the findings can be generalized is limited. Most clones expanded after primary vaccination were re-detected after the booster (approximately 96% of CD4 and more than 70% of CD8), suggesting broad memory maintenance.

The input for sequencing was PBMCs, taken on the day of the yellow fever booster vaccination. The chain links TRBV7-9 with TRBJ2-1; TRBD1 agrees with 9 junctional bases. The receptor was derived from a man aged 30 to 45 who received the YFV17D yellow fever vaccine. At the DNA level, the sequence is TGTGCCAGCACCGAACGGGACAGGGATAATGAGCAGTTCTTC. Translated, it reads CASTERDRDNEQFF.